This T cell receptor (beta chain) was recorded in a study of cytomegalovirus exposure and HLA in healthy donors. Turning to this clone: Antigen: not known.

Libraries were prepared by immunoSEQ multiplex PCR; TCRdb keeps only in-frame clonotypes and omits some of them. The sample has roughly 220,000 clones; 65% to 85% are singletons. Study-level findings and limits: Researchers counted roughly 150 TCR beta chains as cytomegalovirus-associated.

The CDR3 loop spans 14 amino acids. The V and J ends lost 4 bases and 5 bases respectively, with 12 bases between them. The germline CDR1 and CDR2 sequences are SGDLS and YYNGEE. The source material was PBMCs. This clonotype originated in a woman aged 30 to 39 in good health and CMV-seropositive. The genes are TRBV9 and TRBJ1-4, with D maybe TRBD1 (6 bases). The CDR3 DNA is TGTGCCAGCAGCATGACAGGAGTGAATGAAAAACTGTTTTTT. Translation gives CASSMTGVNEKLFF.